The rows below give T cell receptor beta chains drawn from one sample of a study of shared clonotypes between healthy human individuals. The method was immunoSEQ multiplex PCR; TCRdb's version includes in-frame clones alone and lacks a portion of them. The data contain about 2,500,000 clones, over 85% of them singletons. The material sequenced was naive CD4+ T cells sorted from blood. The receptor set was obtained from a man between 18 and 35 years old in good health. CDR3s include the opening cysteine and the closing phenylalanine or tryptophan. D genes are given only for firm matches. Clone sizes are given selectively: once, few, many, or a class where the clone is expanded.

. . TRBJ1-2 TRBV5-4 CASSPGLSGYTF TGTGCCAGCAGCCCGGGATTGTCTGGCTACACCTTC
. . TRBJ1-1 TRBV5-4 CASSLSGTGNTEAFF TGTGCCAGCAGCTTGTCAGGGACGGGAAACACTGAAGCTTTCTTT
. . TRBJ1-1 TRBV18 CASSPQVPVGGNTEAFF TGTGCCAGCTCACCACAAGTTCCGGTTGGGGGGAACACTGAAGCTTTCTTT
. . TRBJ1-1 TRBV18 CASSPQLSGARGAFF TGTGCCAGCTCACCACAATTGTCGGGAGCGAGGGGAGCTTTCTTT
. TRBD2 TRBJ2-5 TRBV4-1 CASSQEQAGGPLETQYF TGCGCCAGCAGCCAAGAACAAGCGGGAGGGCCTCTTGAGACCCAGTACTTC
. TRBD2 TRBJ2-3 TRBV19 CASSLGEGTDTQYF TGTGCCAGTTCACTTGGGGAGGGGACAGATACGCAGTATTTT
. TRBD2 TRBJ2-2 TRBV27 CASSQLPSGIATGELFF TGTGCCAGCAGTCAGCTCCCTAGCGGGATAGCCACCGGGGAGCTGTTTTTT
. . TRBJ2-3 TRBV9 CASSVSTGTDTQYF TGTGCCAGCAGCGTTTCAACCGGCACAGATACGCAGTATTTT
. TRBD1 TRBJ2-5 TRBV19 CASGDRGETQYF TGTGCCAGTGGAGACAGGGGGGAGACCCAGTACTTC
few . TRBJ2-5 TRBV7-9 CASSSQGGETQYF TGTGCCAGCAGCTCACAGGGTGGGGAGACCCAGTACTTC
. TRBD2 TRBJ2-1 TRBV5-4 CASSSTSGLSGEQFF TGTGCCAGCAGCTCGACTAGCGGGTTGTCGGGTGAGCAGTTCTTC
once TRBD1 TRBJ1-4 TRBV7-7 CASSPGQGGGEKLFF TGTGCTAGCAGCCCCGGACAGGGGGGAGGCGAAAAACTGTTTTTT
. TRBD1 TRBJ1-4 TRBV6-1 CASSEALRRTGGGKLFF TGTGCCAGCAGTGAAGCGCTGAGGAGGACAGGGGGCGGAAAACTGTTTTTT
. . TRBJ2-1 TRBV7-2 CASSFRDTYNEQFF TGTGCCAGCAGCTTCCGGGACACCTACAATGAGCAGTTCTTC
once TRBD1 TRBJ2-5 TRBV19 CASSSRGRETQYF TGTGCCAGTAGTTCCAGGGGGCGGGAGACCCAGTACTTC
once TRBD1 TRBJ1-6 TRBV19 CASIARGQPNSPLHF TGTGCCAGTATAGCGAGGGGACAGCCAAATTCACCCCTCCACTTT
. . TRBJ2-7 TRBV6-5 CASSTGIVYEQYF TGTGCCAGCAGTACTGGGATCGTATACGAGCAGTACTTC
. . TRBJ2-2 TRBV11-2 CASFLGTFANTGELFF TGTGCCAGCTTTTTGGGAACGTTCGCGAACACCGGGGAGCTGTTTTTT
. TRBD1 TRBJ2-1 TRBV9 CASSVVGQGSYNEQFF TGTGCCAGCAGCGTAGTAGGACAGGGGTCCTACAATGAGCAGTTCTTC
. TRBD1 TRBJ2-5 TRBV5-1 CASSLGGQGRQETQYF TGCGCCAGCAGCTTGGGGGGACAGGGGCGGCAAGAGACCCAGTACTTC
. . TRBJ2-7 TRBV6-1 CASTADPYEQYF TGTGCCAGCACCGCCGATCCATACGAGCAGTACTTC
. . TRBJ1-5 TRBV2 CASSEGVVRSNQPQHF TGTGCCAGCAGTGAGGGGGTAGTCAGGAGCAATCAGCCCCAGCATTTT
. . TRBJ2-7 TRBV7-2 CASSSTAWEQYF TGTGCCAGCAGCTCTACTGCATGGGAGCAGTACTTC
. . TRBJ2-7 TRBV6-1 CASSDWGSSDEQYF TGTGCCAGCAGTGATTGGGGGTCCTCCGACGAGCAGTACTTC
. TRBD1 TRBJ1-1 TRBV7-9 CASSWTGRTEAFF TGTGCCAGCAGTTGGACAGGGAGGACTGAAGCTTTCTTT
. . TRBJ2-2 TRBV5-1 CASNGHQSTGELFF TGCGCCAGCAACGGCCACCAATCTACCGGGGAGCTGTTTTTT
. . TRBJ2-7 TRBV5-6 CASSLGGLSYEQYF TGTGCCAGCAGCTTGGGGGGGCTTTCCTACGAGCAGTACTTC
. . TRBJ2-4 TRBV4-1 CASSQSGGWKDIQYF TGCGCCAGCAGCCAGAGTGGGGGCTGGAAGGACATTCAGTACTTC
. TRBD2 TRBJ2-1 TRBV5-4 CASSRPNFRAGESYNEQFF TGTGCCAGCAGTCGTCCCAATTTCCGAGCGGGAGAGTCCTACAATGAGCAGTTCTTC
once TRBD1 TRBJ1-5 TRBV9 CASSVGGQGYQPQHF TGTGCCAGCAGCGTAGGAGGACAGGGGTATCAGCCCCAGCATTTT
. . TRBJ2-6 TRBV6-5 CASSTDRLGMVLTF TGTGCCAGCAGTACTGACAGGCTTGGTATGGTCCTGACTTTC
. . TRBJ1-1 TRBV7-3 CASSSGQNTEAFF TGTGCCAGCAGCTCGGGACAGAACACTGAAGCTTTCTTT
. . TRBJ1-4 TRBV6-5 CASSYRSPEKLFF TGTGCCAGCAGTTACCGATCACCGGAAAAACTGTTTTTT
. . TRBJ2-1 TRBV11-2 CASRPRVGHYNEQFF TGTGCCAGCAGGCCAAGGGTGGGCCACTACAATGAGCAGTTCTTC
few . TRBJ1-5 TRBV7-9 CASSPSPGTAQHF TGTGCCAGCAGCCCATCCCCCGGTACGGCCCAGCATTTT
once TRBD2 TRBJ2-1 TRBV7-3 CASSLTSGGTYNEQFF TGTGCCAGCAGCCTCACTAGCGGGGGGACCTACAATGAGCAGTTCTTC
. . TRBJ1-1 TRBV9 CASSVGGLGAEAFF TGTGCCAGCAGCGTAGGAGGTCTTGGGGCTGAAGCTTTCTTT
. . TRBJ2-5 TRBV28 CASSGHGVAETQYF TGTGCCAGCAGTGGCCACGGGGTCGCTGAGACCCAGTACTTC
. . TRBJ2-4 TRBV6-5 CASSYVAAKNIQYF TGTGCCAGCAGTTACGTAGCGGCCAAAAACATTCAGTACTTC
. . TRBJ2-7 TRBV4-1 CASSQRGGPGDPYEQHF TGCGCCAGCAGCCAAAGGGGGGGTCCCGGGGACCCTTACGAGCAGCACTTC
. TRBD1 TRBJ2-7 TRBV2 CASRDSDRSSYEQYF TGTGCCAGCAGGGACTCGGACAGGAGCTCCTACGAGCAGTACTTC
few . TRBJ1-5 TRBV28 CASSTLRGNQPQHF TGTGCCAGCAGTACCCTCAGGGGCAATCAGCCCCAGCATTTT
. TRBD1 TRBJ1-2 TRBV6-6 CASSYPDRAGYGYTF TGTGCCAGCAGTTACCCCGACAGGGCCGGCTATGGCTACACCTTC
. . TRBJ2-7 TRBV6-6 CASSSYEVEQYF TGTGCCAGCAGTTCCTATGAGGTCGAGCAGTACTTC